This TCR beta chain was captured in a study of blood T cell repertoires in COVID-19. About the research overall: PBMCs, B-cell-depleted T cells, or T cells were the source of the cDNA or gDNA that made up the material.

Enrollment of patients from Seattle took place during active infection, with longitudinal follow-up. Trimming took 2 bases from V and 4 from J; bases not matched to a gene: 7. Germline V gives CDR1 SGHTA, CDR2 FQGTGA. This CDR3 has 15 amino acids. In the original processing: Reference gene primers were amplified, and this amplification served to estimate nucleated cell counts. Profiling relied on immunoSEQ multiplex PCR, and the TCRdb table lists in-frame clones only, not all of them. D and trimming were read from the DNA, whereas the V and J calls and clone size are those reported in that table. This table holds 360,000 or so clones, roughly nine tenths found once.

This TCR was sampled from a woman aged 55-69 years with COVID-19, enrolled during active disease. The material sequenced was peripheral blood. The chain links TRBV7-3 to TRBJ1-1; 7 bases align to TRBD1. CDR3 nucleotide sequence: TGTGCCAGCAGCTTAGTACAGGGGAGGCTCACTGAAGCTTTCTTT. Encoded protein: CASSLVQGRLTEAFF. Combining the CDR3 with reference TRBV7-3 and TRBJ1-1 gives the whole variable domain GAGVSQTPSNKVTEKGKYVELRCDPISGHTALYWYRQSLGQGPEFLIYFQGTGAADDSGLPNDRFFAVRPEGSVSTLKIQRTERGDSAVYLCASSLVQGRLTEAFFGQGTRLTVV.